The 7 T cell receptor beta chains given below trace back to one sample, sequenced in a study of tumor and adjacent non-tumor tissue in lung cancer. The template was RNA from unsorted bulk tissue. TCRbeta libraries were built with three rounds of nested PCR, modified from ARM-PCR. TCRdb analysed the multiplex PCR reads with MiXCR anew, one entry per CDR3 protein. The sample consists of 100,000 to 150,000 distinct CDR3 sequences, 60% to 70% of them appearing once. The specimen sequenced was lung tumor tissue. The source is a man younger than 40 with non-small cell lung cancer.

In the case of this clonotype: One junction end does not reproduce the germline sequence, and a read error may be involved. The chain couples TRBV4-3 to TRBJ2-3; 10 nucleotides agree with TRBD2. Germline assignment: CDR1 LGHNA and CDR2 YSLEER. The CDR3 covers 16 residues. DNA for the CDR3: TGCGCCACCAGCCAAGCCCCTAGCGGGGGCCCCGATACGCAGTATTTT. This sequence encodes CATSQAPSGGPDTQYF.

The chain links TRBV21-1 to TRBJ1-1. TRBV21-1 is designated a pseudogene. The CDR3 spans 15 residues. For the CDR3, the DNA is TGTGCCAGCAGCAAAGCGCTTAGTGTGAACACTGAAGCTTTCTTT. Its translation is CASSKALSVNTEAFF.

To note about this clonotype: The junction departs from the called germline gene at one end, perhaps through a read error. The rearrangement links TRBV20-1 to TRBJ2-1, with TRBD2 identical over 14 bases. The CDR3 contains 14 residues. Per the germline V gene, CDR1 is DFQATT and CDR2 is SNEGSKA (reference sequence). The CDR3 loop is CSARLAGGHKEHFF. The CDR3, as DNA: TGTAGTGCCCGACTAGCGGGAGGGCACAAAGAGCACTTCTTC.

This clonotype was seen repeatedly, ten times or more. The genes are TRBV5-4 and TRBJ2-2, with 7 nucleotides matching TRBD1. Germline CDR1 SGHNT, CDR2 YYREEE (reference sequence). The J segment lost 6 bases and the V segment lost 0 bases, leaving 2 bases of the junction unmatched. The CDR3 sequence is 14 residues long. CDR3 coding DNA: TGTGCCAGCAGCTTGGGACAGGGAGCCGGGGAGCTGTTTTTT. It translates to CASSLGQGAGELFF.

This clonotype was found many times. The chain couples TRBV12-3 or TRBV12-4 to TRBJ2-1; D is undetermined. This CDR3 contains 15 residues. The V gene lost 2 bases and the J gene lost 0 bases, with 8 bases spanning the gap. The CDR3: CASSLFGDSYNEQFF. The CDR3 coding sequence is TGTGCCAGCAGTTTATTCGGCGACTCCTACAATGAGCAGTTCTTC.

To note about this clonotype: This may be a read error, as it is one base from a much larger clone. The rearrangement uses TRBV20-1 and TRBJ2-5; 9 nucleotides align to TRBD2. Germline assignment: CDR1 DFQATT and CDR2 SNEGSKA (reference sequence). V lost 8 bases and J lost 5; bases outside the gene matches: 9. This CDR3 spans 13 amino acids. The CDR3 here is CSTTGLAGETQYF. CDR3 sequence (DNA): TGCAGTACCACGGGACTAGCTGGGGAGACCCAGTACTTC.

The table lists this clonotype with many counts. CDR3 bases: TGCGCCAGCAGCCAAGATTGGGCGGACAGGTTTTCATATGAGCAGTTCTTC. Amino acid sequence: CASSQDWADRFSYEQFF. J is TRBJ2-1 and V is TRBV4-3; TRBD1 agrees at 7 bases. This CDR3 is built from 17 residues. V was clipped by 0 bases and J by 8 bases; unmatched bases: 13. Germline CDR1 and CDR2: LGHNA and YSLEER.